This paragraph covers one TCR beta chain sequence. It lacks a known antigen. No base quality values were provided; no much bigger clone lies one nucleotide off. The receptor library was made with the immunoSEQ multiplex PCR assay. The clones in this table, taken by TCRdb from immuneACCESS, are in-frame only. Not every clone is retained; where verified, under half of the shortfall comes from an unresolved V gene, and the cause of the rest is unknown. The sample contains about 36,000 clones, more than 70% of them found a single time. Less than 9% of the sample rests with the top ten. The data belong to a study of T cell changes during pregnancy in multiple sclerosis (dated by TCRdb to about 2019). Broadly, across the study: The study looked at changes in the T cell repertoire across pregnancy in women with multiple sclerosis.

Ends trimmed: V by 5 bases, J by 2 bases; bases unmatched to a gene: 8. The CDR3 numbers 17 residues from cysteine through phenylalanine. Here the CDR3 DNA is all that survives: 51 bases in frame from base 1. CDR1 is given as LNHDA and CDR2 as SQIVND, both from the germline V gene (reference sequence). The V gene is TRBV19 and the J gene is TRBJ1-6, with 8 junctional bases fitting TRBD1. This TCR was sampled from a female donor with multiple sclerosis, enrolled in a pregnancy study. Sequences were derived from CD8+ T cells from peripheral blood mononuclear cells, sampled in the third trimester of pregnancy. The CDR3 reads CASSPGARGPYNSPLHF. The bases are TGTGCCAGTAGTCCAGGAGCCAGGGGGCCCTATAATTCACCCCTCCACTTT.